Each of the 10 T cell receptor beta chains below was sequenced from the same sample in a study of T cells of healthy individuals. From the 5' RACE reads, TCRdb called clonotypes with MiXCR, one entry per CDR3 protein. The table lists 65,000 to 95,000 distinct CDR3 sequences, roughly 5.1% of them singletons. The source of these receptors is a female donor in good health.

This clonotype was recorded a few times. This chain joins TRBV6-2 or TRBV6-3 and TRBJ2-6, with D unclear. Germline V CDR1 and CDR2: MNHEY, SVGEGT. The CDR3 spans 15 residues. Deletions cut 4 bases from V and 2 bases from J, with 9 bases between. The CDR3 DNA reads as TGTGCCAGCAGTTTGATACGGGCTGGGGCCAACGTCCTGACTTTC. Protein product: CASSLIRAGANVLTF.

This clonotype was detected a few times. The rearrangement uses TRBV28 and TRBJ2-3; D ambiguous. The V end was cut by 2 bases, the J end by 5 bases, with 8 bases between. Germline V gene sequence: CDR1 MDHEN, CDR2 SYDVKM. This CDR3 region has 13 residues. The CDR3 DNA reads as TGTGCCAGCAGTTTAGGGTCAGTAGATACGCAGTATTTT. Encoded protein: CASSLGSVDTQYF.

The gene calls are TRBV3-1 and TRBJ1-6; D remains ambiguous. The V gene lost 0 bases and the J gene lost 11 bases, with 8 bases spanning the gap. This CDR3 spans 13 amino acids. The germline V gene encodes CDR1 LGHDT and CDR2 YNNKEL (reference sequence). The CDR3 nucleotides are TGTGCCAGCAGCCAAGACAGGATTACACCCCTCCACTTT. Its translation: CASSQDRITPLHF.

This clonotype was detected only a few times. The gene calls are TRBV6-2 or TRBV6-3 and TRBJ1-5; D is ambiguous. Trimming took 2 bases from V and 2 from J, leaving 13 bases between them. This CDR3 region has 16 residues. The germline V gene encodes CDR1 MNHEY and CDR2 SVGEGT. In DNA form, the CDR3 reads TGTGCCAGCAGTTACCATGGAAGGCTGGGCAATCAGCCCCAGCATTTT. Translating it yields CASSYHGRLGNQPQHF.

The chain links TRBV6-5 to TRBJ1-1, with D maybe TRBD1 (5 bases). The CDR3 has 15 residues. With 2 bases removed from V and 4 bases from J, the gap between germline ends came to 14 bases. Germline assignment: CDR1 MNHEY and CDR2 SVGAGI. CDR3 coding DNA: TGTGCCAGCAGTTACATGGGGGACGTTAGCACTGAAGCTTTCTTT. Residues: CASSYMGDVSTEAFF.

This clonotype has just a few counts. The chain has TRBV27 and TRBJ1-1; 7 positions agree with TRBD1. CDR3 length: 15 residues. V dropped 7 bases and J dropped 4; count of bases not matched to a gene: 12. Germline V gene sequence: CDR1 MNHEY, CDR2 SMNVEV (reference sequence). The CDR3 spells CASIPLGGGPTEAFF. The CDR3 region has the DNA TGTGCCAGCATCCCCCTGGGAGGGGGCCCCACTGAAGCTTTCTTT.

This clonotype was observed at least ten times. The chain recombines TRBV18 with TRBJ1-5, with D perhaps matching TRBD1 (5 bases). There are 13 residues in the CDR3. Germline CDR1 is KGHSH and CDR2 is LQKENI. V lost 3 bases and J lost 7, with 10 bases in between. CDR3 amino acids: CASSPGTRQPQHF. CDR3 coding DNA: TGTGCCAGCTCACCGGGGACGAGGCAGCCCCAGCATTTT.

At least ten counts were recorded for this clonotype. The V call is TRBV6-2 or TRBV6-3, the J call TRBJ2-7, with D perhaps matching TRBD1 or TRBD2 (5 bases each). Germline V gives CDR1 MNHEY, CDR2 SVGEGT. The V and J ends lost 7 bases and 4 bases respectively, with 14 bases between them. This CDR3 is 13 amino acids long. CDR3 sequence: CASTGTPRYEQYF. CDR3 sequence (DNA): TGTGCCAGCACCGGGACGCCTCGGTACGAGCAGTACTTC.

This clonotype occurred many times. This chain joins TRBV6-5 and TRBJ2-5, with 7 bases fitting TRBD2. The CDR3 is 15 amino acids. Germline values: CDR1 MNHEY, CDR2 SVGAGI. The V segment lost 7 bases and the J segment 2 bases; nucleotides outside the gene matches: 10. The CDR3 DNA reads TGTGCCAGCACCTCATGGGACGGGAGGCAAGAGACCCAGTACTTC. It codes for CASTSWDGRQETQYF.

This clonotype came up many times. The chain recombines TRBV11-2 with TRBJ2-6; D unclear. V lost 1 base to trimming and J lost 0 bases, with 10 bases between them. There are 17 residues in the CDR3. Germline-derived CDR1 and CDR2 are SGHAT and FQNNGV. This chain's CDR3 is CASSLAPSGSGANVLTF. The CDR3 DNA reads as TGTGCCAGCAGCTTAGCCCCTTCGGGCTCTGGGGCCAACGTCCTGACTTTC.